This T cell receptor beta chain was identified in a study of shared clonotypes between healthy human individuals. Among the donors, all were Caucasian adults who lived in Nashville, Tennessee. Pooled CD45RO+ cells and CCR7-negative CD45RA+ TemRA cells made up CD8 memory. Assay execution took place at the deep level. The assay was immunoSEQ multiplex PCR, and TCRdb's table has in-frame clones only and misses some. The profile shows approximately 100,000 clones, 67% of them singletons. The CDR3 is made up of 13 amino acids. CDR1 and CDR2 from the germline V gene are LNHDA and SQIVND (reference sequence). V gave up 5 bases and J gave up 4 bases, with 9 bases separating them.

Sequencing input: memory CD8+ T cells sorted from blood. Described subset: CD45RO+ cells pooled with CCR7-negative TemRA cells. The TCR sequence derives from a woman in her 30s in good health. The V and J genes are TRBV19 and TRBJ2-1, with a possible D match to TRBD1 (5 bases). CDR3 nucleotides: TGTGCCAGTAGTGAGACAGATTACAATGAGCAGTTCTTC. It translates to CASSETDYNEQFF.